A single sample gave rise to the 8 T cell receptor beta chains below, sequenced in a study of neoadjuvant anti-PD-1 for oral cavity cancer. Documented time point: after neoadjuvant nivolumab, at surgical resection. The table came from immunoSEQ multiplex PCR; TCRdb's copy has only in-frame clones and leaves some out. The sample yields several thousand clones, 70% seen once. The input for sequencing was PBMCs, taken after nivolumab (anti-PD-1) treatment. The receptors here all came from a person aged 35 to 85 with oral cavity squamous cell carcinoma.

This clone came up once. This rearrangement joins TRBV6-6 to TRBJ2-7; 9 nucleotides align to TRBD1. Germline V lookup: CDR1 MNHNY, CDR2 SVGAGI (reference sequence). The CDR3 sequence is 13 residues long. The V gene end was trimmed by 6 bases and the J gene end by 6 bases; junction bases not matched to a gene: 6. This CDR3 is CASRPGTGSEQYF. CDR3 DNA sequence: TGTGCCAGCAGACCCGGGACAGGGTCCGAGCAGTACTTC.

This rearrangement joins TRBV19 to TRBJ2-7; no definite D call. This CDR3 comprises 14 residues. With 5 bases removed from V and 0 bases from J, the gap between germline ends came to 11 bases. Germline values: CDR1 LNHDA, CDR2 SQIVND (reference sequence). CDR3 residues: CASSPRLSSYEQYF. CDR3 sequence (DNA): TGTGCCAGTAGTCCCCGCTTGAGCTCCTACGAGCAGTACTTC.

There are a few counts of this clone. V usage is TRBV15 and J usage is TRBJ2-6, with D uncertain. Germline CDR1 and CDR2: LNHNV and YYDKDF (reference sequence). This CDR3 region has 15 residues. V was clipped by 0 bases and J by 0 bases, with 3 bases between them. This CDR3 reads CATSRDNSGANVLTF. The CDR3 DNA is TGTGCCACCAGCAGAGATAACTCTGGGGCCAACGTCCTGACTTTC.

The chain employs TRBV5-1 and TRBJ2-1; a weak D match, TRBD2 (7 bases). Per the germline V gene, CDR1 is SGHRS and CDR2 is YFSETQ. Trimming removed 0 bases from V and 5 bases from J, with 15 bases in between. This CDR3 spans 16 amino acids. The CDR3 DNA sequence: TGCGCCAGCAGCTTGGACGGCGGGGGCGTCGACAATGAGCAGTTCTTC. Translated, it gives CASSLDGGGVDNEQFF.

This clone has more than one count but fewer than ten. The chain is built from TRBV15 and TRBJ2-1; 8 bases match TRBD1. V shed 7 bases and J 6 bases; nucleotides not matched to a gene: 11. CDR1 LNHNV and CDR2 YYDKDF come from the germline V gene (reference sequence). CDR3 size: 15 residues. Written as DNA, the CDR3 is TGTGCCACCACAGGGGGCGCCACAAAAAGCAATGAGCAGTTCTTC. It specifies CATTGGATKSNEQFF.

CDR3 DNA: TGTGCCAGCAGCTTAGCGGTTGGCAGTGCAGTCTTGAACACTGAAGCTTTCTTT. Encoded protein: CASSLAVGSAVLNTEAFF. The rearrangement joins TRBV7-2 to TRBJ1-1, with D unclear. CDR3 size: 18 residues. V dropped 0 bases and J dropped 0 bases, with 17 bases sitting between them. CDR1 is SGHTA, CDR2 FQGNSA, per germline.

The chain carries TRBV6-1 and TRBJ2-7; a possible D gene is TRBD1 (6 bases). The CDR3 is 14 amino acids. V gave up 4 bases and J gave up 7 bases, with 17 bases separating them. Germline values: CDR1 MNHNS, CDR2 SASEGT. For the CDR3, the DNA is TGTGCCAGCAGTGTCGCACAGGGACGAAGGGAGCAGTACTTC. Its translation: CASSVAQGRREQYF.

The genes are TRBV4-2 and TRBJ1-3; D gene unclear. The V gene's germline CDR1 is LGHNA and CDR2 YNFKEQ. Trimming took off 5 bases at V and 0 bases at J, with 11 bases between the two ends. This CDR3 region has 15 residues. The CDR3 DNA reads as TGTGCCAGCAGCGATTTTACTGGCTCTGGAAACACCATATATTTT. Translation gives CASSDFTGSGNTIYF.